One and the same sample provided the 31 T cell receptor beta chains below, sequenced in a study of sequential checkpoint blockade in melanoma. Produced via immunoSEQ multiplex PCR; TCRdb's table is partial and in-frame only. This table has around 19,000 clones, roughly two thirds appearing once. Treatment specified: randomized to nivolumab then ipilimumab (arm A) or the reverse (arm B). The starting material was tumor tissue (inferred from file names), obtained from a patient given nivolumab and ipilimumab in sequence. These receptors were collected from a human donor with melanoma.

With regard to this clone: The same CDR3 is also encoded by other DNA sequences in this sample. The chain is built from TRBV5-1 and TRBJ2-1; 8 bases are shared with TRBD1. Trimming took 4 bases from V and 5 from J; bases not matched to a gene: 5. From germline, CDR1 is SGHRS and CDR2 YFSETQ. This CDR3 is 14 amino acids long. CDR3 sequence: CASSTGQGHNEQFF. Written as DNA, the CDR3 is TGCGCCAGCAGCACCGGACAGGGTCACAATGAGCAGTTCTTC.

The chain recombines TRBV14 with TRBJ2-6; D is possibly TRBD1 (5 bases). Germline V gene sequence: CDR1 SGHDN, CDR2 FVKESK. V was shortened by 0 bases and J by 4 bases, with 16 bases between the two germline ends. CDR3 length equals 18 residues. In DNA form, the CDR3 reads TGTGCCAGCAGCCAAGATATCGGCAGGGCGTCCGGGGCCAACGTCCTGACTTTC. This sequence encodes CASSQDIGRASGANVLTF.

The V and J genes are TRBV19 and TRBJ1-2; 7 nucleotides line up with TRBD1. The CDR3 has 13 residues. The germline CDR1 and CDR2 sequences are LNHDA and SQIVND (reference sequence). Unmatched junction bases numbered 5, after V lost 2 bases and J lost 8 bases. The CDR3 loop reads CASSIQGVDGYTF. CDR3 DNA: TGTGCCAGTAGTATACAGGGGGTGGACGGCTACACCTTC.

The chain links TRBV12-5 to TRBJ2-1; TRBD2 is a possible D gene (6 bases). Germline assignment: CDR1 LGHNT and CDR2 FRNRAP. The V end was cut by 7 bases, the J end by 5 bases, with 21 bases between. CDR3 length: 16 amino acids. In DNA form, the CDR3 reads TGTGCTAGTGTCCCTCGGGGCGGGGCCTCAGACAATGAGCAGTTCTTC. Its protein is CASVPRGGASDNEQFF.

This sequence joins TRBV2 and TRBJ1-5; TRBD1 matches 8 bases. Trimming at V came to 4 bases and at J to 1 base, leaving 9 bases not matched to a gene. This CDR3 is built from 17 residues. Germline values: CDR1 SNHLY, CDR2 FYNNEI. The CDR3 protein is CASSGRAGGRSNQPQHF. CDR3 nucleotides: TGTGCCAGCAGTGGAAGGGCAGGGGGCAGAAGCAATCAGCCCCAGCATTTT.

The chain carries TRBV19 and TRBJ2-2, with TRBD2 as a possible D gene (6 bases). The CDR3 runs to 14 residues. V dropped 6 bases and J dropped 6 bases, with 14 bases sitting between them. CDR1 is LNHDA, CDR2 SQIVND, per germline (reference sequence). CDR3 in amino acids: CASRTGVGSGELFF. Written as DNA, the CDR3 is TGTGCCAGTAGGACGGGGGTGGGATCCGGGGAGCTGTTTTTT. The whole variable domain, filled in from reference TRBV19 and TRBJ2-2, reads DGGITQSPKYLFRKEGQNVTLSCEQNLNHDAMYWYRQDPGQGLRLIYYSQIVNDFQKGDIAEGYSVSREKKESFPLTVTSAQKNPTAFYLCASRTGVGSGELFFGEGSRLTVL.

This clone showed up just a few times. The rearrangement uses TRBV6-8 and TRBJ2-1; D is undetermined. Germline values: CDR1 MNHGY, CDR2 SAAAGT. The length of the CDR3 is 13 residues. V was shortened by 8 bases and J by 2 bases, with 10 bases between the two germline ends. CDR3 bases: TGTGCCAGCTCCCAAAGTGCCTACAATGAGCAGTTCTTC. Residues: CASSQSAYNEQFF.

In DNA, the CDR3 is TGTGCCAGCAGCTCTGACAGGGTTAGCGCCTACAATGAGCAGTTCTTC. As protein: CASSSDRVSAYNEQFF. This sequence joins TRBV11-3 and TRBJ2-1, with 7 bases identical to TRBD1. This CDR3 contains 16 residues. In germline, CDR1 is SGHNT, CDR2 YENEEA. Trimming cost V 4 bases and J 2 bases; bases outside gene matches: 8.

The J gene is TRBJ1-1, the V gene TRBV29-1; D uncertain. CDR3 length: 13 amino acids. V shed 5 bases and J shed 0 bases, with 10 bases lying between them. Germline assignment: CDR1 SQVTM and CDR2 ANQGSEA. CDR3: CSVLVQLNTEAFF. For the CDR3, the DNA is TGCAGCGTTCTCGTCCAGTTGAACACTGAAGCTTTCTTT.

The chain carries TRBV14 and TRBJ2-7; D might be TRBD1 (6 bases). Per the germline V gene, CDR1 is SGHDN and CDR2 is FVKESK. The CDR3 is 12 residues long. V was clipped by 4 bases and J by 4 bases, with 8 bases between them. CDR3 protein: CASSLTGYEQYF. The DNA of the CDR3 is TGTGCCAGCAGCCTAACAGGGTACGAGCAGTACTTC.

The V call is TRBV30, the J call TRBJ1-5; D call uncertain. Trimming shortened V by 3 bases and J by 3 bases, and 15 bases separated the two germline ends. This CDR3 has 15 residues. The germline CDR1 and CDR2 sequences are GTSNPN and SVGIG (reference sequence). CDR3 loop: CAWSPDGRINQPQHF. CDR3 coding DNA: TGTGCCTGGAGCCCAGACGGGAGGATCAATCAGCCCCAGCATTTT.

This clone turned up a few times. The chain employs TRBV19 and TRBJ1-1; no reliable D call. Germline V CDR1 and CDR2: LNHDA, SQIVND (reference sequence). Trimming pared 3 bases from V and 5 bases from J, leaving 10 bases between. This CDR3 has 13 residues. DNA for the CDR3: TGTGCCAGTAGTATCCACCGAGGAACTGAAGCTTTCTTT. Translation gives CASSIHRGTEAFF.

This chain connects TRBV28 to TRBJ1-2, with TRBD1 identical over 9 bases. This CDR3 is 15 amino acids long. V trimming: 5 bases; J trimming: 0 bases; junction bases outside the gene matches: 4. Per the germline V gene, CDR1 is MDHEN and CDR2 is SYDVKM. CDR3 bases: TGTGCCAGCAGTGGGACAGGGCGCTCTAACTATGGCTACACCTTC. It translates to CASSGTGRSNYGYTF.

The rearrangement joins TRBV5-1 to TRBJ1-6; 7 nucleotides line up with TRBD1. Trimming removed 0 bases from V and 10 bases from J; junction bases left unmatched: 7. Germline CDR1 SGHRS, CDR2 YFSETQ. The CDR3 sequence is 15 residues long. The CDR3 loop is CASSLGQGSVSPLHF. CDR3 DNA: TGCGCCAGCAGCTTGGGACAGGGAAGCGTATCACCCCTCCACTTT.

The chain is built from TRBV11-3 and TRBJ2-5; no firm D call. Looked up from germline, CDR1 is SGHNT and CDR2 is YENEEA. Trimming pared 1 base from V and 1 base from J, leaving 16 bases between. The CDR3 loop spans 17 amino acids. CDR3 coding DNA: TGTGCCAGCAGCTTAGGGGTATCGGCCGTGGGCCAAGAGACCCAGTACTTC. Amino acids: CASSLGVSAVGQETQYF.

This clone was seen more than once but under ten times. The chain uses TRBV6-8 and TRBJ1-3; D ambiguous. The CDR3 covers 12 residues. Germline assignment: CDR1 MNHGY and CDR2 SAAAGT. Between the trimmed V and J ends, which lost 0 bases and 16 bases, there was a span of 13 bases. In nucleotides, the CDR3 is TGTGCCAGCAGTTACTCGATAGGGAGTCCGTATTTT. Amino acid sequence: CASSYSIGSPYF.

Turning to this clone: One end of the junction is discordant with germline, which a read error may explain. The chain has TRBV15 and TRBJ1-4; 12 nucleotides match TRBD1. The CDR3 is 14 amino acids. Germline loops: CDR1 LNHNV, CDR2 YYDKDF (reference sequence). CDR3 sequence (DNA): TGTGCCACCAGCAGAGAACAGGGGACAGGGGGCAGGATTTTT. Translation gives CATSREQGTGGRIF.

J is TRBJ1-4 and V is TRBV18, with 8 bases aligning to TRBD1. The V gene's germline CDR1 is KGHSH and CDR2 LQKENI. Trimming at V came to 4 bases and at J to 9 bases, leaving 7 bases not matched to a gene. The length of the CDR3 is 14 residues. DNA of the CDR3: TGTGCCAGCTCACGGGACAGGACCGGGCAAAAACTGTTTTTT. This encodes CASSRDRTGQKLFF.

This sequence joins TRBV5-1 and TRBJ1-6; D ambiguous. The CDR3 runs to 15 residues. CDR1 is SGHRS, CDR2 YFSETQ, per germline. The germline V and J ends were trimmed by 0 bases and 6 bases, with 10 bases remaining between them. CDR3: CASSLVVFGNSPLHF. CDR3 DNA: TGCGCCAGCAGCTTGGTAGTGTTCGGTAATTCACCCCTCCACTTT.

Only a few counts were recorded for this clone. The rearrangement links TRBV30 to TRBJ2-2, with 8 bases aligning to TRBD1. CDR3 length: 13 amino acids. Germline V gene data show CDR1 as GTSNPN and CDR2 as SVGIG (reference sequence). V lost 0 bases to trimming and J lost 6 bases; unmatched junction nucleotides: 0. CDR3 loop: CAWSVQGAGELFF. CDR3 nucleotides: TGTGCCTGGAGTGTACAGGGGGCCGGGGAGCTGTTTTTT.

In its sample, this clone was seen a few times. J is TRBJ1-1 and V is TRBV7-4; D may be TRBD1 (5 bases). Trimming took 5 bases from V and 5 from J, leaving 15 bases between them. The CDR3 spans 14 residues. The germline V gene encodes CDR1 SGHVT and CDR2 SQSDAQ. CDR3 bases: TGTGCCAGCAGCGTACGCGCTGGGGGGACTGAAGCTTTCTTT. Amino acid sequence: CASSVRAGGTEAFF.

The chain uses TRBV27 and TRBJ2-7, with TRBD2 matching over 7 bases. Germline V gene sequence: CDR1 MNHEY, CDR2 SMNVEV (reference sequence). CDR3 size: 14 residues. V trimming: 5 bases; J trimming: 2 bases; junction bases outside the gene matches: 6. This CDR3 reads CASSTAGQTYEQYF. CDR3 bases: TGTGCCAGCAGTACAGCGGGGCAGACCTACGAGCAGTACTTC.

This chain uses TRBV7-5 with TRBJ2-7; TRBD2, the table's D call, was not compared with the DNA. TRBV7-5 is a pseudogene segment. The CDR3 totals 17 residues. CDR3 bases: TGTGCCAGCAGCTTAGCGGGAACTAGCGGGGTGGTCTACGAGCAGTACTTC. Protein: CASSLAGTSGVVYEQYF.

CDR3 sequence: CASSRGPVYEQYF. The CDR3 DNA sequence: TGCGCCAGCAGCCGCGGCCCGGTGTACGAGCAGTACTTC. V and J are TRBV23-1 and TRBJ2-7, with unresolved D. TRBV23-1 is known as an ORF, though its function is uncertain. The CDR3 loop spans 13 amino acids. Trimming shortened V by 6 bases and J by 4 bases, and 13 bases separated the two germline ends.

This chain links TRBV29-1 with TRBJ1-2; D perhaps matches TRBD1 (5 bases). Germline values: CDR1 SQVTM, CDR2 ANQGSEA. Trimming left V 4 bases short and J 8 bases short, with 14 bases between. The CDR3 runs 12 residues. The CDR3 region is CSVVATKGGYTF. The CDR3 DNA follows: TGCAGCGTTGTTGCCACAAAGGGGGGCTACACCTTC.

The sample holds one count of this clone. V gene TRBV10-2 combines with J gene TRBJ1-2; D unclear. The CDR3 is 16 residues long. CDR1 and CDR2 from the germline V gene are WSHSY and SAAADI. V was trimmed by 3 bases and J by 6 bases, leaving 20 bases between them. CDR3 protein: CASSDNDISMGDGYTF. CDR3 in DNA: TGCGCCAGCAGTGATAACGACATTTCGATGGGCGATGGCTACACCTTC.

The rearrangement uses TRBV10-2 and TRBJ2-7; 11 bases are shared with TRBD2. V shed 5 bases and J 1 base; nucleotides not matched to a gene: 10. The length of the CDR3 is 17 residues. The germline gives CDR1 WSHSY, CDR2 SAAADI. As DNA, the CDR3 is TGCGCCAGCAGTTGGGGGGGGACTAGCGGTATGTCCTACGAGCAGTACTTC. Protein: CASSWGGTSGMSYEQYF.

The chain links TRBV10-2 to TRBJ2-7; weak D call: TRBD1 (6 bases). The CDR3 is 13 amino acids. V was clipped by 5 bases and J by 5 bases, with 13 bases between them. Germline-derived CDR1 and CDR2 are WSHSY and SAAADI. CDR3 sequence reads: CASSRTARHEQYF. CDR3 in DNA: TGCGCCAGCAGTCGGACAGCCAGGCACGAGCAGTACTTC.

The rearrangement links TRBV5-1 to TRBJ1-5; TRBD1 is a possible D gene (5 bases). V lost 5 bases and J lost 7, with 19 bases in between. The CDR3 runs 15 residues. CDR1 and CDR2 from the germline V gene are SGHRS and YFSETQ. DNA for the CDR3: TGCGCCAGCAGACGGGGGGACGGGAAGGAGCAGCCCCAGCATTTT. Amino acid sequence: CASRRGDGKEQPQHF.

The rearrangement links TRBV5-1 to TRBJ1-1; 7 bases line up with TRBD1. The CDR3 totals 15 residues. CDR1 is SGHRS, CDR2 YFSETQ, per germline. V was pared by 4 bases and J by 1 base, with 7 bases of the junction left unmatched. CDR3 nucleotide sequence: TGCGCCAGCAGCCCAGAGGGACAGCCGAACACTGAAGCTTTCTTT. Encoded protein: CASSPEGQPNTEAFF.

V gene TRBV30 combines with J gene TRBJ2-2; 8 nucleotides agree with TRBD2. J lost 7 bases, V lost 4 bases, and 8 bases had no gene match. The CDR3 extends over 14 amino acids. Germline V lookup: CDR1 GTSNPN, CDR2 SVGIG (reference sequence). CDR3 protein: CAWTGGPQGGELFF. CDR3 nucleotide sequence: TGTGCCTGGACGGGGGGGCCCCAAGGCGGGGAGCTGTTTTTT.